The sequence of this T cell receptor beta chain was determined in a study of blood T cell repertoires in COVID-19 (TCRdb year 2020). Regarding the research as a whole: The collaborator samples originated in the United States, Italy and Spain and spanned the acute and convalescent phases of COVID-19. The prospective study material was composed of cDNA or gDNA derived from T cells, B-cell-depleted T cells, or PBMCs. The dataset comprised deeply sampled blood TCRbeta repertoires from subjects exposed to, actively infected with, or recovered from COVID-19. The repertoires were released in a freely available public database meant as a resource for research on the immune response to SARS-CoV-2. The samples were drawn from the first 160 participants of the ongoing ImmuneRACE study and from over a thousand subjects provided by 6 global collaborators. Nearly every sample came with metadata listing a de-identified subject ID, COVID-19 status, age in years and sex. Where HLA class I and class II types were available, the types were taken from metadata supplied by the sample provider, not from assay-based typing.

Beyond this particular receptor, the publication reports: The quantity of clinical and demographic metadata differed by source and by participant and was supplied without curation.

The immunoSEQ Assay, a bias-controlled multiplex PCR, was used to amplify TCRbeta CDR3 regions from genomic DNA. As for the authors' bioinformatics: The number of nucleated cells in each sample was estimated by amplification of reference gene primers within the assay. To quantify the absolute abundance of each unique TCRbeta CDR3 rearrangement, sequence reads were collapsed and filtered. Productive Simpson clonality was computed per sample as the square root of Simpson's diversity index over productive rearrangements. The immuneACCESS repertoire file appears here via TCRdb, limited to in-frame rearrangements. These files lack a portion of the clones; in checked studies, under half of the deficit traces to unresolved V genes, and the cause of the others is not known. V, J and clone size are taken as reported in that table, and D and trimming were inferred from the DNA itself. This sample lists roughly 49,000 clones; about four fifths were detected once. Roughly 1.4% of the sample lies in the top ten.

After removal of 0 bases from V and 5 bases from J, the junction retains 8 bases not matched to a gene. The CDR3 covers 16 residues, taking in both the cysteine and the phenylalanine. Only the CDR3 portion is preserved as DNA: 48 bases, with reading frame beginning at the first base. Via the germline V gene, CDR1 is SGHRS and CDR2 YFSETQ. Each collaborating institution followed its own protocols to collect whole blood in K2EDTA tubes. For TCRbeta analysis, collaborators shipped samples as frozen whole blood, isolated PBMCs, or DNA extracted from either of those sample types. Regarding this clone: This clone's antigen is unknown. There are no base qualities to consult, and no much larger clone falls within one base.

The clonotype comes from a man aged 50 to 60 with acute or convalescent COVID-19. The material sequenced was peripheral blood. The V gene is TRBV5-1 and the J gene is TRBJ2-5; TRBD2 aligns with 9 central bases. The nucleotides are TGCGCCAGCAGCTTGGGGGCGGGAGGGAATTCGGAGACCCAGTACTTC. The resulting protein is CASSLGAGGNSETQYF.